The 23 T cell receptor beta chains reported below all come from one sample, sequenced in a study of blood T cell repertoires in COVID-19. Assay used: immunoSEQ multiplex PCR; TCRdb lists only in-frame clones, some missing. This sample has 150,000 to 190,000 clones, with under 90% found just once. The sequencing sample was made of PBMCs or T cells enriched from blood (not recorded which). The receptors were gathered from a man aged 50 to 60 who had recovered from COVID-19.

Here the CDR3 DNA reads TGTGCCAGCTCACCAGGGACACTGGGCACAGATACGCAGTATTTT. Protein product: CASSPGTLGTDTQYF. The chain couples TRBV18 to TRBJ2-3; weak D call: TRBD1 (6 bases). Trimming left V 2 bases short and J 1 base short, with 10 bases between. CDR3 length: 15 residues. CDR1 KGHSH and CDR2 LQKENI come from the germline V gene. Full variable domain (outside the CDR3, taken from reference TRBV18 and TRBJ2-3): NAGVMQNPRHLVRRRGQEARLRCSPMKGHSHVYWYRQLPEEGLKFMVYLQKENIIDESGMPKERFSAEFPKEGPSILRIQQVVRGDSAAYFCASSPGTLGTDTQYFGPGTRLTVL.

In its sample, this clone was seen once. The chain employs TRBV15 and TRBJ2-2; D unresolved. CDR1 and CDR2 from the germline V gene are LNHNV and YYDKDF (reference sequence). Trimming shortened V by 0 bases and J by 7 bases, and 6 bases separated the two germline ends. This CDR3 comprises 13 residues. CDR3 region: CATSRDLYGELFF. CDR3 nucleotides: TGTGCCACCAGCAGAGACTTATACGGGGAGCTGTTTTTT.

The V and J genes are TRBV7-6 and TRBJ2-1; 8 nucleotides line up with TRBD1. This CDR3 is built from 15 residues. Losses at the gene ends were 2 bases for V and 6 bases for J; bases not matched to a gene: 6. Germline V lookup: CDR1 SGHVS, CDR2 FNYEAQ. CDR3 in amino acids: CASSLFGQGVNEQFF. CDR3 DNA: TGTGCCAGCAGCTTATTTGGACAGGGTGTCAATGAGCAGTTCTTC.

This chain uses TRBV20-1 with TRBJ2-5, with 9 bases aligning to TRBD2. The germline V gene has CDR1 DFQATT and CDR2 SNEGSKA (reference sequence). Trimming took 3 bases from V and 1 from J; bases not matched to a gene: 3. This CDR3 spans 14 amino acids. The CDR3 nucleotides read TGCAGTGCTAGTAAGCGGGGGGCCCAAGAGACCCAGTACTTC. Its protein is CSASKRGAQETQYF.

V gene TRBV18 combines with J gene TRBJ1-1; 11 bases are shared with TRBD1. Losses at the gene ends were 4 bases for V and 5 bases for J; bases not matched to a gene: 3. CDR3 size: 14 residues. The germline gives CDR1 KGHSH, CDR2 LQKENI. The CDR3 loop reads CASSRDRGRTEAFF. CDR3 in DNA: TGTGCCAGCTCACGGGACAGGGGGAGGACTGAAGCTTTCTTT.

The chain carries TRBV6-6 and TRBJ1-3; the D gene is possibly TRBD1 (5 bases). CDR3 length equals 13 residues. The V end lost 5 bases, the J end lost 5 bases, and 10 bases lay between the germline ends. The germline gives CDR1 MNHNY, CDR2 SVGAGI (reference sequence). The DNA of the CDR3 is TGTGCCAGCAGTCCACAGGAGAGAAACACCATATATTTT. This translates into CASSPQERNTIYF.

This rearrangement joins TRBV5-1 to TRBJ1-2; 8 nucleotides line up with TRBD1. The CDR3 has 16 amino acids. With 1 base clipped from V and 8 bases from J, the junction kept 13 bases outside the gene matches. The germline V gene has CDR1 SGHRS and CDR2 YFSETQ. CDR3 DNA sequence: TGCGCCAGCAGCTTGTTTGCAGGGGGCGCCCCAGGAGGCTACACCTTC. Amino acid sequence: CASSLFAGGAPGGYTF.

For the CDR3, the DNA is TGTGCCAGCAAGGCCAACAGGGCAACTAATGAAAAACTGTTTTTT. This encodes CASKANRATNEKLFF. The V gene is TRBV5-6, the J gene TRBJ1-4; maybe TRBD1 (6 bases). Germline CDR1 SGHDT, CDR2 YYEEEE. This CDR3 has 15 amino acids. Deletions cut 6 bases from V and 0 bases from J, with 12 bases between.

The chain links TRBV6-4 to TRBJ2-3; D call uncertain. The CDR3 runs to 14 residues. Germline V CDR1 and CDR2: MRHNA, SNTAGT. Trimming stripped 2 bases from V and 2 bases from J, with 8 bases between. The CDR3 is CASSDRSFTDTQYF. In DNA, the CDR3 is TGTGCCAGCAGTGACCGCAGTTTCACAGATACGCAGTATTTT.

The chain recombines TRBV30 with TRBJ2-7, with 9 bases matching TRBD1. CDR1 and CDR2 from the germline V gene are GTSNPN and SVGIG (reference sequence). V lost 3 bases and J lost 5; bases outside the gene matches: 8. The CDR3 consists of 14 residues. CDR3 sequence: CAWSAGTGNNEQYF. DNA for the CDR3: TGTGCCTGGAGCGCCGGGACAGGGAACAACGAGCAGTACTTC.

This clone was counted once. The chain links TRBV27 to TRBJ2-2; 9 bases fit TRBD1. J gave up 4 bases and V 10 bases, and 10 bases lay outside the gene matches. The CDR3 contains 15 residues. CDR1 MNHEY and CDR2 SMNVEV come from the germline V gene (reference sequence). DNA of the CDR3: TGTGCCATCGGGAAGGGACAGGGCCTCACCGGGGAGCTGTTTTTT. Its protein is CAIGKGQGLTGELFF.

CDR3 sequence reads: CASSLGWTTGTGVGGELFF. DNA for the CDR3: TGTGCCAGCAGCTTAGGTTGGACAACCGGGACAGGGGTCGGCGGGGAGCTGTTTTTT. The chain carries TRBV7-9 and TRBJ2-2; TRBD1 aligns across 10 bases. V gave up 1 base and J gave up 7 bases; unmatched junction bases: 15. This CDR3 comprises 19 residues. Germline-derived CDR1 and CDR2 are SEHNR and FQNEAQ (reference sequence).

The chain links TRBV5-1 to TRBJ2-7, with a tentative D call TRBD1 (5 bases). This CDR3 is 12 amino acids long. Germline CDR1 is SGHRS and CDR2 is YFSETQ. Between the trimmed V and J ends, which lost 1 base and 4 bases, there was a span of 6 bases. DNA for the CDR3: TGCGCCAGCAGCTTGCAGGGATACGAGCAGTACTTC. This sequence encodes CASSLQGYEQYF.

This rearrangement joins TRBV6-5 to TRBJ2-2; D unresolved. The CDR3 runs 15 residues. The V and J ends lost 5 bases and 0 bases respectively, with 10 bases between them. CDR1 MNHEY and CDR2 SVGAGI come from the germline V gene. CDR3 amino acids: CASSIRSANTGELFF. CDR3 nucleotides: TGTGCCAGCAGTATACGGAGCGCGAACACCGGGGAGCTGTTTTTT.

CDR3 bases: TGTGCCAGCAGCCAGACACATTTGGCAGTGGGCGCTTTCTTT. Encoded protein: CASSQTHLAVGAFF. This chain joins TRBV3-1 (or the pseudogene TRBV3-2) and TRBJ1-1; D is uncertain. V dropped 3 bases and J dropped 11 bases, with 19 bases sitting between them. The CDR3 runs to 14 residues. In germline, CDR1 is LGHDT, CDR2 YNNKEL (reference sequence).

This rearrangement joins TRBV4-3 to TRBJ2-2; the match to TRBD2 covers 13 bases. The germline V gene encodes CDR1 LGHNA and CDR2 YSLEER. V gave up 3 bases and J gave up 2 bases; unmatched junction bases: 6. The CDR3 is 18 residues long. This CDR3 reads CASSHPLAGGPNTGELFF. The CDR3 DNA sequence: TGCGCCAGCAGCCACCCACTAGCGGGGGGGCCAAACACCGGGGAGCTGTTTTTT.

This clone was observed a handful of times. The rearrangement links TRBV7-3 to TRBJ2-4, with 11 bases identical to TRBD1. The CDR3 is 16 residues long. Per germline, CDR1 SGHTA and CDR2 FQGTGA. The V segment lost 7 bases and the J segment 8 bases; nucleotides outside the gene matches: 13. CDR3 bases: TGTGCCAGCAACCCTAGAGGGGACAGGGGGATGTACATTCAGTACTTC. Protein sequence: CASNPRGDRGMYIQYF.

This rearrangement joins TRBV19 to TRBJ2-5; 8 bases align to TRBD2. V lost 7 bases, J lost 1 base, and 8 bases stayed unmatched. Germline V gene sequence: CDR1 LNHDA, CDR2 SQIVND (reference sequence). CDR3 length equals 15 residues. Written as DNA, the CDR3 is TGTGCCAGTACGAGGATAGCGGGACTCCAAGAGACCCAGTACTTC. This codes for CASTRIAGLQETQYF.

The chain joins TRBV5-1 to TRBJ2-5; 15 positions agree with TRBD2. Germline V CDR1 and CDR2: SGHRS, YFSETQ. This CDR3 is 17 amino acids long. The V gene end was trimmed by 2 bases and the J gene end by 4 bases; junction bases not matched to a gene: 6. The CDR3 bases are TGCGCCAGCAGCTTTAGGACTAGCGGGGGGGCAGGAGAGACCCAGTACTTC. This encodes CASSFRTSGGAGETQYF.

The sample holds one count of this clone. V usage is TRBV5-6 and J usage is TRBJ2-7; D is undetermined. CDR3 size: 13 residues. Trimming shortened V by 2 bases and J by 4 bases, and 10 bases separated the two germline ends. Per the germline V gene, CDR1 is SGHDT and CDR2 is YYEEEE. The CDR3 DNA follows: TGTGCCAGCAGCTTCCCACAAAAATACGAGCAGTACTTC. It translates to CASSFPQKYEQYF.

This clone was picked up one time. This chain connects TRBV11-2 to TRBJ1-1, with 8 bases that match TRBD1. Germline V gene lookup returns CDR1 SGHAT and CDR2 FQNNGV. The trim removed 1 base at V and 4 bases at J, leaving 5 bases unmatched. The CDR3 has 15 residues. This chain's CDR3 is CASSLGTGRATEAFF. The DNA for the CDR3 is TGTGCCAGCAGCTTAGGGACAGGGAGAGCCACTGAAGCTTTCTTT.

The chain links TRBV10-3 to TRBJ2-3; the match to TRBD2 covers 12 bases. With 4 bases clipped from V and 2 bases from J, the junction kept 4 bases outside the gene matches. The CDR3 contains 16 residues. CDR1 ENHRY and CDR2 SYGVKD come from the germline V gene. CDR3 amino acids: CAISVTSGGNTDTQYF. The CDR3, as DNA: TGTGCCATCAGTGTTACTAGCGGGGGGAACACAGATACGCAGTATTTT.

The chain joins TRBV6-5 to TRBJ1-4; 7 nucleotides line up with TRBD1. There are 14 residues in the CDR3. Germline assignment: CDR1 MNHEY and CDR2 SVGAGI. V gave up 6 bases and J gave up 3 bases; unmatched junction bases: 4. The DNA for the CDR3 is TGTGCCAGCAGACGCGGGACAGCTAATGAAAAACTGTTTTTT. Translated, it gives CASRRGTANEKLFF.